The rows below give T cell receptor beta chains drawn from one sample of a study of T cell changes during pregnancy in multiple sclerosis. Assay used: immunoSEQ multiplex PCR; TCRdb lists only in-frame clones, some missing. The table shows about 100,000 clones, with 94% occurring only once. The sequencing used peripheral blood, collected before pregnancy. Receptors originate from a female donor with multiple sclerosis, enrolled in a pregnancy study. Both conserved end residues are part of each CDR3. D genes are given only for firm matches. Not all rows give a size; the values are once, few, many and, for expanded clones, a class.

CDR3nt: TGCAGCGTTGAAGGGACTAGCGGGAGGGCTAGCACAGATACGCAGTATTTT
CDR3aa: CSVEGTSGRASTDTQYF
abundance: once
j_gene: TRBJ2-3
d_gene: TRBD2
len: 17
v_gene: TRBV29-1

CDR3nt: TGTGCCAGCAGCTTAGGAGATAGATACGAGCAGTACTTC
CDR3aa: CASSLGDRYEQYF
abundance: -
j_gene: TRBJ2-7
d_gene: -
len: 13
v_gene: TRBV7-2

CDR3nt: TGTGCCAGCAGCATTACAGGGGGCAATCAGCCCCAGCATTTT
CDR3aa: CASSITGGNQPQHF
abundance: once
j_gene: TRBJ1-5
d_gene: TRBD1
len: 14
v_gene: TRBV7-9

CDR3nt: TGCGCCAGCAGCTTACAGGGGGCGACTGGAAACACCATATATTTT
CDR3aa: CASSLQGATGNTIYF
abundance: -
j_gene: TRBJ1-3
d_gene: TRBD1
len: 15
v_gene: TRBV5-1

CDR3nt: TGTGCCAGCAGCTCGGGACTCCCTATAGGGGAGCTGTTTTTT
CDR3aa: CASSSGLPIGELFF
abundance: -
j_gene: TRBJ2-2
d_gene: -
len: 14
v_gene: TRBV5-6

CDR3nt: TGTGCCAGCAGCGGAGATAGCGGAGTGGTTCAGTACTTC
CDR3aa: CASSGDSGVVQYF
abundance: -
j_gene: TRBJ2-4
d_gene: -
len: 13
v_gene: TRBV5-4

CDR3nt: TGCGCCAGCAGCCAAGGGACAGGGTCTGGCACTGAAGCTTTCTTT
CDR3aa: CASSQGTGSGTEAFF
abundance: -
j_gene: TRBJ1-1
d_gene: TRBD1
len: 15
v_gene: TRBV4-1

CDR3nt: TGCGCCAGCAGACCGGGTGACCCCACAGATACGCAGTATTTT
CDR3aa: CASRPGDPTDTQYF
abundance: -
j_gene: TRBJ2-3
d_gene: -
len: 14
v_gene: TRBV5-1

CDR3nt: TGCGCCAGCAGCCAAGATCGGGTTTACGAGCAGTACTTC
CDR3aa: CASSQDRVYEQYF
abundance: -
j_gene: TRBJ2-7
d_gene: -
len: 13
v_gene: TRBV4-3

CDR3nt: TGTGCCAGCAGCCGACTTGGGACTAGCGGGAGTAGGACAGATACGCAGTATTTT
CDR3aa: CASSRLGTSGSRTDTQYF
abundance: -
j_gene: TRBJ2-3
d_gene: TRBD2
len: 18
v_gene: TRBV9

CDR3nt: TGTGCCAGCAGCACAAACAGGGGCGAACAGCCCCAGCATTTT
CDR3aa: CASSTNRGEQPQHF
abundance: -
j_gene: TRBJ1-5
d_gene: TRBD1
len: 14
v_gene: TRBV28

CDR3nt: TGTGCCAGCAGTTTACTCAAAGGGGGCTGGGATGGCTACACCTTC
CDR3aa: CASSLLKGGWDGYTF
abundance: once
j_gene: TRBJ1-2
d_gene: TRBD1
len: 15
v_gene: TRBV27

CDR3nt: TGTGCCAGTAGTATCCGGCAGACTAATCAGCCCCAGCATTTT
CDR3aa: CASSIRQTNQPQHF
abundance: -
j_gene: TRBJ1-5
d_gene: -
len: 14
v_gene: TRBV19

CDR3nt: TGCAGCGTGGGTGATGGGAGGCGAGCTGAAAAACTGTTTTTT
CDR3aa: CSVGDGRRAEKLFF
abundance: once
j_gene: TRBJ1-4
d_gene: -
len: 14
v_gene: TRBV29-1

CDR3nt: TGTGCCAGCAGCCAAGAATCAGGGGGCGGTGAAAAACTGTTTTTT
CDR3aa: CASSQESGGGEKLFF
abundance: -
j_gene: TRBJ1-4
d_gene: TRBD1
len: 15
v_gene: TRBV14

CDR3nt: TGCGCCTATAAACAGGGGGCTACGGTAGAGACCCAGTACTTC
CDR3aa: CAYKQGATVETQYF
abundance: -
j_gene: TRBJ2-5
d_gene: TRBD1
len: 14
v_gene: TRBV23-1

CDR3nt: TGCGCCAGCAGCTTACCTGGGACAGGGCTTAACTATGGCTACACCTTC
CDR3aa: CASSLPGTGLNYGYTF
abundance: -
j_gene: TRBJ1-2
d_gene: TRBD1
len: 16
v_gene: TRBV5-1

CDR3nt: TGCGCCAGCAGCTTGCAGCCGGGGGTAAGGGCCAAAAACATTCAGTACTTC
CDR3aa: CASSLQPGVRAKNIQYF
abundance: -
j_gene: TRBJ2-4
d_gene: -
len: 17
v_gene: TRBV5-1

CDR3nt: TGTGCCAGTCTAGGCCCAGACGGTGAAGCTTTCTTT
CDR3aa: CASLGPDGEAFF
abundance: -
j_gene: TRBJ1-1
d_gene: -
len: 12
v_gene: TRBV6-6

CDR3nt: TGTGCCAGCAGCTTAGGAGGGGGCTCAGAGCAGTACTTC
CDR3aa: CASSLGGGSEQYF
abundance: -
j_gene: TRBJ2-7
d_gene: TRBD1
len: 13
v_gene: TRBV7-9

CDR3nt: TGTGCCAGCAGCACTTTCATCGGGACAGGGGCCCCAGGGGCCGGTGGCTACACCTTC
CDR3aa: CASSTFIGTGAPGAGGYTF
abundance: -
j_gene: TRBJ1-2
d_gene: TRBD1
len: 19
v_gene: TRBV5-8

CDR3nt: TGTGCCAGCAGCTTAGTTGGGGCTAGCACAGATACGCAGTATTTT
CDR3aa: CASSLVGASTDTQYF
abundance: -
j_gene: TRBJ2-3
d_gene: -
len: 15
v_gene: TRBV7-8

CDR3nt: TGTGCCAGCAGGCAGGGTTTAGAGCCCCAGCATTTT
CDR3aa: CASRQGLEPQHF
abundance: -
j_gene: TRBJ1-5
d_gene: -
len: 12
v_gene: TRBV25-1

CDR3nt: TGTGCCAGCCGACTGGACAGAAGCTCTGGAAACACCATATATTTT
CDR3aa: CASRLDRSSGNTIYF
abundance: -
j_gene: TRBJ1-3
d_gene: -
len: 15
v_gene: TRBV6-5

CDR3nt: TGTGCCAGCAGCTTAGCTCCCTATGAAGCTTTCTTT
CDR3aa: CASSLAPYEAFF
abundance: -
j_gene: TRBJ1-1
d_gene: -
len: 12
v_gene: TRBV7-9

CDR3nt: TGTGCCAGCAGTGGGCAACGGGGATATGGCTACACCTTC
CDR3aa: CASSGQRGYGYTF
abundance: -
j_gene: TRBJ1-2
d_gene: -
len: 13
v_gene: TRBV2

CDR3nt: TGTGCCAGCAGTGAACAGGGGCCGGTCTACGAGCAGTACTTC
CDR3aa: CASSEQGPVYEQYF
abundance: -
j_gene: TRBJ2-7
d_gene: -
len: 14
v_gene: TRBV2

CDR3nt: TGTGCCAGCAGTGAAGTTGGGACAGGGGTTGGCTACACCTTC
CDR3aa: CASSEVGTGVGYTF
abundance: few
j_gene: TRBJ1-2
d_gene: TRBD1
len: 14
v_gene: TRBV6-1

CDR3nt: TGTGCCAGCAGTTCCCCCCTCCGGGACAGCTCCTACGAGCAGTACTTC
CDR3aa: CASSSPLRDSSYEQYF
abundance: -
j_gene: TRBJ2-7
d_gene: TRBD1
len: 16
v_gene: TRBV27

CDR3nt: TGTGCCACCAGCAGAAAGACAGGGACCGGGGAGCTGTTTTTT
CDR3aa: CATSRKTGTGELFF
abundance: -
j_gene: TRBJ2-2
d_gene: TRBD1
len: 14
v_gene: TRBV15

CDR3nt: TGTGCCAGCAGCGCCACGGGAGTACCCGAGCAGTACTTC
CDR3aa: CASSATGVPEQYF
abundance: -
j_gene: TRBJ2-7
d_gene: -
len: 13
v_gene: TRBV9

CDR3nt: TGTGCCAGCAGCAGGGCTAGCGGGAGCGCAGATACGCAGTATTTT
CDR3aa: CASSRASGSADTQYF
abundance: -
j_gene: TRBJ2-3
d_gene: TRBD2
len: 15
v_gene: TRBV7-2

CDR3nt: TGTGCCAGCAGCCCAGAGGTGGGGAGCGGGGGGGAGCTGTTTTTT
CDR3aa: CASSPEVGSGGELFF
abundance: -
j_gene: TRBJ2-2
d_gene: -
len: 15
v_gene: TRBV11-2

CDR3nt: TGTGCCAGTTCTAGCGGCCTCACAGATACGCAGTATTTT
CDR3aa: CASSSGLTDTQYF
abundance: -
j_gene: TRBJ2-3
d_gene: TRBD2
len: 13
v_gene: TRBV19

CDR3nt: TGCGCCAGCAGCTTATCGGACAGCTATGGCTACACCTTC
CDR3aa: CASSLSDSYGYTF
abundance: -
j_gene: TRBJ1-2
d_gene: -
len: 13
v_gene: TRBV5-1

CDR3nt: TGTGCCTGGACCGCACGGGACAGGAGGTACAATGAGCAGTTCTTC
CDR3aa: CAWTARDRRYNEQFF
abundance: -
j_gene: TRBJ2-1
d_gene: TRBD1
len: 15
v_gene: TRBV30

CDR3nt: TGTGCCATCAGTGTGCGGTCTCCGGCGAGTACTGAAGCTTTCTTT
CDR3aa: CAISVRSPASTEAFF
abundance: -
j_gene: TRBJ1-1
d_gene: -
len: 15
v_gene: TRBV10-3

CDR3nt: TGTGCCAGCAGCTTAGTCGTCCCAGATTCCGCGGGGCACGAGCAGTACTTC
CDR3aa: CASSLVVPDSAGHEQYF
abundance: -
j_gene: TRBJ2-7
d_gene: -
len: 17
v_gene: TRBV11-2

CDR3nt: TGTGCCAGTAGTCTTTCCGGGACAGTGCCCTACGAGCAGTACTTC
CDR3aa: CASSLSGTVPYEQYF
abundance: -
j_gene: TRBJ2-7
d_gene: TRBD1
len: 15
v_gene: TRBV19

CDR3nt: TGTGCCTGGAGCCCGCAGGGGCCTTCCCGCACAGATACGCAGTATTTT
CDR3aa: CAWSPQGPSRTDTQYF
abundance: -
j_gene: TRBJ2-3
d_gene: -
len: 16
v_gene: TRBV30

CDR3nt: TGCGCCAGCAGCCAAGCCGGGACTGGTACCTACGAGCAGTACTTC
CDR3aa: CASSQAGTGTYEQYF
abundance: -
j_gene: TRBJ2-7
d_gene: -
len: 15
v_gene: TRBV4-1

CDR3nt: TGTGCCAGCAGCTTCCCACTAGCGGGAGGTGAGCAGTTCTTC
CDR3aa: CASSFPLAGGEQFF
abundance: once
j_gene: TRBJ2-1
d_gene: TRBD2
len: 14
v_gene: TRBV13

CDR3nt: TGTGCCAGCAGTTACGAGGGTCCGGAAGCTTTCTTT
CDR3aa: CASSYEGPEAFF
abundance: -
j_gene: TRBJ1-1
d_gene: -
len: 12
v_gene: TRBV7-9

CDR3nt: TGTGCCACCATGGACAGCCTGAACACTGAAGCTTTCTTT
CDR3aa: CATMDSLNTEAFF
abundance: -
j_gene: TRBJ1-1
d_gene: -
len: 13
v_gene: TRBV28

CDR3nt: TGTGCCAGCTCACCGCCCCCAGGACAGGGAAACTACGAGCAGTACTTC
CDR3aa: CASSPPPGQGNYEQYF
abundance: once
j_gene: TRBJ2-7
d_gene: TRBD1
len: 16
v_gene: TRBV18

CDR3nt: TGCGCCAGCAGCCAAGATTCGAGCGGGAAGGACATTCAGTACTTC
CDR3aa: CASSQDSSGKDIQYF
abundance: -
j_gene: TRBJ2-4
d_gene: TRBD2
len: 15
v_gene: TRBV4-3

CDR3nt: TGTGCCAGCAGACAAGAACAGGGGGCTGGCGCTGAAGCTTTCTTT
CDR3aa: CASRQEQGAGAEAFF
abundance: -
j_gene: TRBJ1-1
d_gene: TRBD1
len: 15
v_gene: TRBV28

CDR3nt: TGTGCCAGCAGCTCAAGGGGCCCGGAGACCCAGTACTTC
CDR3aa: CASSSRGPETQYF
abundance: once
j_gene: TRBJ2-5
d_gene: -
len: 13
v_gene: TRBV7-9

CDR3nt: TGCAGTGGGGGCGATGAGCAGTTCTTC
CDR3aa: CSGGDEQFF
abundance: -
j_gene: TRBJ2-1
d_gene: -
len: 9
v_gene: TRBV20-1

CDR3nt: TGTGCCTGGATCGGGCCCCATCCGGGACAGGGGTTCCATGGCTACACCTTC
CDR3aa: CAWIGPHPGQGFHGYTF
abundance: -
j_gene: TRBJ1-2
d_gene: TRBD1
len: 17
v_gene: TRBV30

CDR3nt: TGTGCCAGCTCACCGGGACAGAGCCTTGAGACCCAGTACTTC
CDR3aa: CASSPGQSLETQYF
abundance: -
j_gene: TRBJ2-5
d_gene: TRBD1
len: 14
v_gene: TRBV18

CDR3nt: TGCAGCGCGGGGACTGACATGACCCAGTACTTC
CDR3aa: CSAGTDMTQYF
abundance: -
j_gene: TRBJ2-5
d_gene: -
len: 11
v_gene: TRBV29-1

CDR3nt: TGTGCCAGCAGCTCGTTAGACAGGGAGGTTGGCTACACCTTC
CDR3aa: CASSSLDREVGYTF
abundance: -
j_gene: TRBJ1-2
d_gene: TRBD1
len: 14
v_gene: TRBV7-6

CDR3nt: TGTGCCAGCAGATCGAGCGGGACTCACAATGAGCAGTTCTTC
CDR3aa: CASRSSGTHNEQFF
abundance: -
j_gene: TRBJ2-1
d_gene: TRBD2
len: 14
v_gene: TRBV11-2

CDR3nt: TGTGCCAGCAGCCAAGATGGGGAGGGATCGAGCACTGAAGCTTTCTTT
CDR3aa: CASSQDGEGSSTEAFF
abundance: once
j_gene: TRBJ1-1
d_gene: -
len: 16
v_gene: TRBV14

CDR3nt: TGTGCCAGCAGCTGGGGGGCGGGGGGCACTGAAGCTTTCTTT
CDR3aa: CASSWGAGGTEAFF
abundance: -
j_gene: TRBJ1-1
d_gene: -
len: 14
v_gene: TRBV5-4

CDR3nt: TGTGCCAGCAGAGTAAGGGGGCCCCCCTACGAGCAGTACTTC
CDR3aa: CASRVRGPPYEQYF
abundance: -
j_gene: TRBJ2-7
d_gene: TRBD1
len: 14
v_gene: TRBV27

CDR3nt: TGTGCCAGCAGCCTTCAGGGGGCCTACGAGCAGTACTTC
CDR3aa: CASSLQGAYEQYF
abundance: -
j_gene: TRBJ2-7
d_gene: TRBD1
len: 13
v_gene: TRBV7-3

CDR3nt: TGTGCCAGCATCCCCCGAGGGGGGGATGTGCATGGCTACACCTTC
CDR3aa: CASIPRGGDVHGYTF
abundance: -
j_gene: TRBJ1-2
d_gene: -
len: 15
v_gene: TRBV7-2